This TCR beta chain was obtained from a study of immune evolution from preneoplasia to lung adenocarcinoma. The CDR3 spans 14 residues. Germline trimming cut 6 bases from V and 8 bases from J; bases unmatched to any gene: 7. Germline loops: CDR1 SNHLY, CDR2 FYNNEI. The protocol was immunoSEQ multiplex PCR, while the TCRdb copy is restricted to in-frame clones and leaves out a portion. In the table there are several thousand clones, 90% of which are singletons. The chain is built from TRBV2 and TRBJ1-4; 9 bases are shared with TRBD1. The origin of this receptor is a person between 65 and 80 years old with invasive lung adenocarcinoma. The sequenced sample was FFPE invasive lung adenocarcinoma tissue. CDR3 nucleotides: TGTGCCAGCAGGCGACAGGGGGTACAGGAAAAACTGTTTTTT. Translating it yields CASRRQGVQEKLFF.